This record looks at one T cell receptor (beta chain) sequence and its context. V was pared by 4 bases and J by 1 base, with 2 bases of the junction left unmatched. Germline V gene data show CDR1 as SGHRS and CDR2 as YFSETQ. CDR3 size: 15 residues. Libraries were prepared by immunoSEQ multiplex PCR; TCRdb keeps only in-frame clonotypes and omits some of them. Of 150,000 or so clones in the sample, roughly 89% were seen once. This record belongs to a study of cytomegalovirus exposure and HLA in healthy donors. The sequencing sample was made of PBMCs. The sequence came from a woman under 30 in good health and CMV-seropositive. The J gene is TRBJ2-3, the V gene TRBV5-1; TRBD1 agrees at 11 bases. CDR3 coding DNA: TGCGCCAGCAGCCCGGGACAGGGGGGCACAGATACGCAGTATTTT. This translates into CASSPGQGGTDTQYF.